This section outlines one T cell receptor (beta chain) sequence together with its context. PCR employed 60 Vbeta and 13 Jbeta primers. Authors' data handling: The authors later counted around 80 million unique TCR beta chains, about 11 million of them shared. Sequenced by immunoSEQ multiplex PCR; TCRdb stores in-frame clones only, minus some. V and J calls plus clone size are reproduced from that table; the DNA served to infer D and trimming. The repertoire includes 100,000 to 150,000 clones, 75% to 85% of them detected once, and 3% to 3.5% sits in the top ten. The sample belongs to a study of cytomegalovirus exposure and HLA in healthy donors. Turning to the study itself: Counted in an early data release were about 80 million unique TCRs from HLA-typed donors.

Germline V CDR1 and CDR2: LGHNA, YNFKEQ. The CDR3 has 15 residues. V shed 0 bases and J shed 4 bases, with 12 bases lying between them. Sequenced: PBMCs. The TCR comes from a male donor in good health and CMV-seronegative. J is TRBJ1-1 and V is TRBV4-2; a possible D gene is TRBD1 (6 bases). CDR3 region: CASSQEGHRATEAFF. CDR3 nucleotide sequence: TGTGCCAGCAGCCAAGAAGGTCACAGGGCCACTGAAGCTTTCTTT.